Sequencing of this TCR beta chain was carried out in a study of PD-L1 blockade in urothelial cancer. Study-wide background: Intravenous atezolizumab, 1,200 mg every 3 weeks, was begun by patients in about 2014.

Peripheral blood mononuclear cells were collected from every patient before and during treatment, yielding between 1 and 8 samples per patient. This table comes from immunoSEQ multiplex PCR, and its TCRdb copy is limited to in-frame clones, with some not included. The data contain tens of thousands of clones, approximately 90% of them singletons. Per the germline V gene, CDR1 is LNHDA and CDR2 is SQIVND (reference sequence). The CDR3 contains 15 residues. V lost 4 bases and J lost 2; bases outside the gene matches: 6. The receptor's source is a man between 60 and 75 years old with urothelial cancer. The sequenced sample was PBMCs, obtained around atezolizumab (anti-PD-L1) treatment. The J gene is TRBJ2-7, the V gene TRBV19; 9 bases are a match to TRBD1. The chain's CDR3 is CASSTRDRATYEQYF. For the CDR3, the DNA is TGTGCCAGTAGTACCCGGGACAGGGCTACCTACGAGCAGTACTTC. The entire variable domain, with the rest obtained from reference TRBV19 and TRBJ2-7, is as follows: DGGITQSPKYLFRKEGQNVTLSCEQNLNHDAMYWYRQDPGQGLRLIYYSQIVNDFQKGDIAEGYSVSREKKESFPLTVTSAQKNPTAFYLCASSTRDRATYEQYFGPGTRLTVT.